This T cell receptor (beta chain) appears in the sequencing data of a study of T-cell reconstitution after alpha-beta-depleted transplantation in children. Unique molecular identifiers were incorporated into the prepared TCRbeta library. TCRdb ran MiXCR on the PCR reads and lists one entry per CDR3 protein. The sample has 300,000 to 350,000 distinct CDR3 sequences; around 15% are singletons. Between the trimmed V and J ends, which lost 6 bases and 2 bases, there was a span of 12 bases. This CDR3 region has 14 residues. The starting material was PBMCs, mostly from graft donor cells, obtained 360 days after TCRalphabeta/CD19-depleted stem cell transplant. This clonotype was sampled from a male patient aged 2 to 9 who had a stem cell transplant for acute lymphoblastic leukemia, so the T cells may come from the graft donor. The chain is built from TRBV12-3 or TRBV12-4 and TRBJ2-3; D is undetermined. CDR3 nucleotide sequence: TGTGCCAGCAGACGGAATAGCCCCACAGATACGCAGTATTTT. Protein product: CASRRNSPTDTQYF.